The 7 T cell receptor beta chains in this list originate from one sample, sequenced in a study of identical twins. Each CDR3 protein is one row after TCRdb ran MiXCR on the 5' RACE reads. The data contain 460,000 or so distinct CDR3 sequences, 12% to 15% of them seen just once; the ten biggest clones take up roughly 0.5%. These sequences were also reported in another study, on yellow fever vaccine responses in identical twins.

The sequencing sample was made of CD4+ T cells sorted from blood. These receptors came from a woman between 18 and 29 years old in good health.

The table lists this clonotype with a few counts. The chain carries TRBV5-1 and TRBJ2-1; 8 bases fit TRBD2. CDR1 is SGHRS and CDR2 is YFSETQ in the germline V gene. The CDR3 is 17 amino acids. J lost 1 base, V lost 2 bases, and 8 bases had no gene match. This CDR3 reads CASSLGSSGGSYNEQFF. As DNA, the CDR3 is TGCGCCAGCAGCTTAGGGTCAAGCGGGGGTTCCTACAATGAGCAGTTCTTC.

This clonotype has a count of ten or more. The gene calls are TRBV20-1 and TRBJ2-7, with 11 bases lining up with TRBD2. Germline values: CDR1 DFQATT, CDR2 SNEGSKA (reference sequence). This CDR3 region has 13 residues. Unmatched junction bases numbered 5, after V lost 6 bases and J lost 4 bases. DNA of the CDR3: TGCAGTGCCAGGACTAGCGGGCTATACGAGCAGTACTTC. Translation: CSARTSGLYEQYF.

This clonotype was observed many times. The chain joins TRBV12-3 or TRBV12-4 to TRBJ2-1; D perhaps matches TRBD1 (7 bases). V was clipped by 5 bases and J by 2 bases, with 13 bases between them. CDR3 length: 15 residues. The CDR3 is CASSAGTATYNEQFF. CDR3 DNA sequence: TGTGCCAGCAGTGCGGGGACAGCCACCTACAATGAGCAGTTCTTC.

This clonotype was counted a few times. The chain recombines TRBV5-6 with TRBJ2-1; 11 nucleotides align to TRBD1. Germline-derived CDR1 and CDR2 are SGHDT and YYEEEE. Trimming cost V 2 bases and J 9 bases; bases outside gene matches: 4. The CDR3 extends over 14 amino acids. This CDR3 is CASSLGQGASEQFF. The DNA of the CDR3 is TGTGCCAGCAGCTTAGGACAGGGGGCTAGTGAGCAGTTCTTC.

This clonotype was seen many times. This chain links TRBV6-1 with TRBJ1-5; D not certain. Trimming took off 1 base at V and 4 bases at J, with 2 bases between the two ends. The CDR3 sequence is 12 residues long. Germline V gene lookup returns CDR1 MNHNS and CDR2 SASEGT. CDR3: CASSEGNQPQHF. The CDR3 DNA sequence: TGTGCCAGCAGTGAAGGGAATCAGCCCCAGCATTTT.

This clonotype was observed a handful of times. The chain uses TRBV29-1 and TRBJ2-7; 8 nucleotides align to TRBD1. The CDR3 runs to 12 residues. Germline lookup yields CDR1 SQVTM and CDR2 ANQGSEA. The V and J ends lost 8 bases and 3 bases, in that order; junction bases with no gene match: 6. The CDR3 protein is CSTKTGDYEQYF. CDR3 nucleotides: TGCAGCACCAAGACAGGGGACTACGAGCAGTACTTC.

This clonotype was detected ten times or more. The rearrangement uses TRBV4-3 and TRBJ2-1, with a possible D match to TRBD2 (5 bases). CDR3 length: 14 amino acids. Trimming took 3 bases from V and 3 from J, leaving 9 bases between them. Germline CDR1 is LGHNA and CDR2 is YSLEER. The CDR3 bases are TGCGCCAGCAGCCAGGGTGAGGGCTACAATGAGCAGTTCTTC. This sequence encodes CASSQGEGYNEQFF.